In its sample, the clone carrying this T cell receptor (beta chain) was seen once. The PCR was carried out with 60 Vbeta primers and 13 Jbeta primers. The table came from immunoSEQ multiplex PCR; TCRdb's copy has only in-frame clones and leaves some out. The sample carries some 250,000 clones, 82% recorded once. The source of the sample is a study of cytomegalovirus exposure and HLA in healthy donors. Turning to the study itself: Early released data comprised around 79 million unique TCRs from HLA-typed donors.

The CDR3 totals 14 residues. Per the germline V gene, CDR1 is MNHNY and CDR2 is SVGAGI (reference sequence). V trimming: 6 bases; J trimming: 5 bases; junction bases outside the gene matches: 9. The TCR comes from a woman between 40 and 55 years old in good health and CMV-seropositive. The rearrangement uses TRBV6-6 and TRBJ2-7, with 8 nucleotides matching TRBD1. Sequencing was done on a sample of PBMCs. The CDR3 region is CASRRGQGRNEQYF. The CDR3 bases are TGTGCCAGCAGGAGAGGACAGGGAAGGAACGAGCAGTACTTC.